This T cell receptor (beta chain) originates from a study of control samples from healthy donors and cancer patients (dated by TCRdb to about 2020). In the case of this clone: What this receptor recognizes is not known. No clone much larger than this one lies a single base away; base qualities are absent.

The method was the immunoSEQ multiplex PCR assay. TCRdb took this table from immuneACCESS and kept in-frame rearrangements with V and J called. Such tables lack part of the clones; where checked against another copy, unresolved V genes explain under half of the gap, and the rest is unexplained. In all, the sample holds about 170,000 clones, and 85% to 95% of those were seen once. The ten largest clones capture approximately 4% of the sample. V trim: 2 bases; J trim: 3 bases; unmatched bases: 0. The germline V gene specifies MNHEY as CDR1 and SVGAGI as CDR2. Its CDR3 holds 14 amino acids, cysteine through phenylalanine. Only the CDR3 DNA stays, 42 bases, in frame from base 1.

This receptor chain uses TRBV6-5 and TRBJ1-1; 10 bases in the junction line up with TRBD1. The source of this sequence is a woman between 55 and 75 years old in good health. Material for sequencing was blood. CDR3 region: CASSYGTGDTEAFF. Here is the DNA: TGTGCCAGCAGTTACGGGACAGGGGACACTGAAGCTTTCTTT.